These 25 T cell receptor beta chains originate from one sample sequenced in a study of T cell clones after liver transplantation. Libraries were prepared by immunoSEQ multiplex PCR; TCRdb keeps only in-frame clonotypes and omits some of them. The sample carries 70,000 or so clones, about nine tenths recorded once. This specimen consisted of CD4+ T cells from blood, obtained before liver transplant. The receptors derive from a human donor who received a liver transplant.

The chain uses TRBV18 and TRBJ2-3, with unresolved D. This CDR3 region has 14 residues. The germline V gene has CDR1 KGHSH and CDR2 LQKENI. V dropped 3 bases and J dropped 6 bases, with 13 bases sitting between them. The CDR3 is CASSPGTKPDTQYF. CDR3 nucleotides: TGTGCCAGCTCACCGGGAACCAAGCCGGATACGCAGTATTTT.

This clone was picked up one time. V usage is TRBV9 and J usage is TRBJ2-3; D may be TRBD2 (6 bases). The germline CDR1 and CDR2 sequences are SGDLS and YYNGEE. This CDR3 has 16 residues. Trimming removed 0 bases from V and 0 bases from J, with 11 bases in between. CDR3 in amino acids: CASSVAGGGSTDTQYF. CDR3 nucleotides: TGTGCCAGCAGCGTAGCTGGGGGAGGAAGCACAGATACGCAGTATTTT.

The chain recombines TRBV5-8 with TRBJ1-5, with D perhaps TRBD1 (5 bases). V lost 3 bases and J lost 2, with 15 bases in between. The CDR3 length is 16 residues. CDR1 and CDR2 (germline): SGHTS, YDEGEE. CDR3 residues: CASSSWTQGGNQPQHF. The CDR3 DNA reads TGTGCCAGCAGCTCGTGGACCCAGGGTGGCAATCAGCCCCAGCATTTT.

The chain combines TRBV11-2 with TRBJ2-3; D is tentatively TRBD1 or TRBD2 (5 bases each). Trimming stripped 5 bases from V and 2 bases from J, with 17 bases between. This CDR3 spans 16 amino acids. Germline loops: CDR1 SGHAT, CDR2 FQNNGV. CDR3 DNA sequence: TGTGCCAGCAGCCCCTTTGGGGGAAGATACACAGATACGCAGTATTTT. Translated, it gives CASSPFGGRYTDTQYF.

This clone appeared once. The J gene is TRBJ2-2, the V gene TRBV28; D may match TRBD1 or TRBD2 (6 bases each). The germline V gene encodes CDR1 MDHEN and CDR2 SYDVKM. Trimming shortened V by 2 bases and J by 3 bases, and 16 bases separated the two germline ends. The CDR3 consists of 17 residues. DNA of the CDR3: TGTGCCAGCAGTTTAGTTGGGGGGCGCGGGGACACCGGGGAGCTGTTTTTT. Its translation is CASSLVGGRGDTGELFF. The entire variable domain, with the rest obtained from reference TRBV28 and TRBJ2-2, is as follows: DVKVTQSSRYLVKRTGEKVFLECVQDMDHENMFWYRQDPGLGLRLIYFSYDVKMKEKGDIPEGYSVSREKKERFSLILESASTNQTSMYLCASSLVGGRGDTGELFFGEGSRLTVL.

This chain connects TRBV5-1 to TRBJ1-4; D uncertain. The CDR3 is made up of 15 amino acids. Germline V gives CDR1 SGHRS, CDR2 YFSETQ. Trimming shortened V by 3 bases and J by 0 bases, and 9 bases separated the two germline ends. Here the CDR3 DNA reads TGCGCCAGCAGCTCCCGTCCCTCAACTAATGAAAAACTGTTTTTT. The encoded protein is CASSSRPSTNEKLFF.

Ten or more counts support this clone. The gene calls are TRBV7-3 and TRBJ1-2; unclear D gene. Trimming left V 0 bases short and J 6 bases short, with 8 bases between. CDR1 SGHTA and CDR2 FQGTGA come from the germline V gene. This CDR3 comprises 13 residues. The CDR3 reads CASSLTGGNGYTF. The CDR3, as DNA: TGTGCCAGCAGCTTAACAGGTGGAAATGGCTACACCTTC.

This chain uses TRBV7-8 with TRBJ2-3, with 9 bases fitting TRBD1. Germline CDR1 and CDR2: SGHVS and FQNEAQ. The trim removed 7 bases at V and 4 bases at J, leaving 6 bases unmatched. The CDR3 runs to 14 residues. The DNA of the CDR3 is TGTGCCAGCAACGACAGGGGGATGTCAGATACGCAGTATTTT. Residues: CASNDRGMSDTQYF.

V gene TRBV18 combines with J gene TRBJ1-5; 9 bases are a match to TRBD1. Trimming removed 6 bases from V and 6 bases from J; junction bases left unmatched: 6. The CDR3 spans 14 residues. Germline CDR1 KGHSH, CDR2 LQKENI. CDR3 region: CASSPDRGIQPQHF. CDR3 bases: TGTGCCAGCTCGCCGGACAGGGGAATTCAGCCCCAGCATTTT.

The CDR3 region is CASSLIGYEQYF. In nucleotides, the CDR3 is TGTGCCAGCAGTTTAATCGGCTACGAGCAGTACTTC. The V gene is TRBV28, the J gene TRBJ2-7; D unclear. Looked up from germline, CDR1 is MDHEN and CDR2 is SYDVKM. Trimming stripped 2 bases from V and 3 bases from J, with 5 bases between. The CDR3 length is 12 residues. The full variable domain, its missing parts supplied by reference TRBV28 and TRBJ2-7, is DVKVTQSSRYLVKRTGEKVFLECVQDMDHENMFWYRQDPGLGLRLIYFSYDVKMKEKGDIPEGYSVSREKKERFSLILESASTNQTSMYLCASSLIGYEQYFGPGTRLTVT.

In this sample, this clone turned up a few times. This chain links TRBV6-1 with TRBJ1-1; 7 nucleotides match TRBD1. The CDR3 contains 13 residues. The V segment lost 6 bases and the J segment 9 bases; nucleotides outside the gene matches: 10. Germline-derived CDR1 and CDR2 are MNHNS and SASEGT. The CDR3 is CASSEHRDSQAFF. In nucleotides, the CDR3 is TGTGCCAGCAGCGAACATCGGGACAGCCAAGCTTTCTTT.

This clone was detected only once. The chain uses TRBV5-1 and TRBJ2-3; D is unclear. The V gene's germline CDR1 is SGHRS and CDR2 YFSETQ. V shed 4 bases and J shed 2 bases, with 11 bases lying between them. This CDR3 has 14 amino acids. The CDR3 DNA sequence: TGCGCCAGCAGCCCCCTCCCCAACACAGATACGCAGTATTTT. Its protein product is CASSPLPNTDTQYF. The full variable domain, completed using reference TRBV5-1 and TRBJ2-3, is KAGVTQTPRYLIKTRGQQVTLSCSPISGHRSVSWYQQTPGQGLQFLFEYFSETQRNKGNFPGRFSGRQFSNSRSEMNVSTLELGDSALYLCASSPLPNTDTQYFGPGTRLTVL.

V is TRBV7-9 and J is TRBJ1-5; no firm D call. CDR1 and CDR2 from the germline V gene are SEHNR and FQNEAQ (reference sequence). This CDR3 is built from 13 residues. Trimming pared 0 bases from V and 5 bases from J, leaving 5 bases between. The CDR3 sequence is CASSLAWDQPQHF. The CDR3, as DNA: TGTGCCAGCAGCTTAGCGTGGGATCAGCCCCAGCATTTT.

The rearrangement joins TRBV11-2 to TRBJ2-2; maybe TRBD1 (5 bases). Germline values: CDR1 SGHAT, CDR2 FQNNGV. Trimming removed 5 bases from V and 4 bases from J, with 14 bases in between. This CDR3 has 15 residues. CDR3 in DNA: TGTGCCAGCAGCCCATTGCAGGGAAGCACCGGGGAGCTGTTTTTT. It yields the protein CASSPLQGSTGELFF.

The chain links TRBV7-9 to TRBJ2-1; D gene unclear. The ends were cut back, 5 bases at V and 6 bases at J, with 11 bases in the middle. CDR1 is SEHNR and CDR2 is FQNEAQ in the germline V gene (reference sequence). The CDR3 spans 13 residues. The CDR3 is CASSQGTINEQFF. The CDR3 coding sequence is TGTGCCAGCAGCCAAGGCACAATCAATGAGCAGTTCTTC.

The V call is TRBV29-1, the J call TRBJ1-1; D is uncertain. Germline V gene data show CDR1 as SQVTM and CDR2 as ANQGSEA. The CDR3 consists of 10 residues. Trimming left V 4 bases short and J 5 bases short, with 5 bases between. The CDR3 region has the DNA TGCAGCGTTGTGCTGACTGAAGCTTTCTTT. Protein sequence: CSVVLTEAFF.

The chain is built from TRBV7-2 and TRBJ2-7; D perhaps matches TRBD1 (6 bases). Trimming took 5 bases from V and 7 from J, leaving 21 bases between them. CDR1 and CDR2 from the germline V gene are SGHTA and FQGNSA. The CDR3 runs to 15 residues. For the CDR3, the DNA is TGTGCCAGCAGCCCCAGAGGACAGTCGTTGGGGGAGCAGTACTTC. Protein: CASSPRGQSLGEQYF.

The chain joins TRBV7-2 to TRBJ2-3, with unresolved D. This CDR3 comprises 12 residues. Germline V lookup: CDR1 SGHTA, CDR2 FQGNSA. V lost 4 bases and J lost 7, with 9 bases in between. The CDR3 region has the DNA TGTGCCAGCAGCTCGTATGCGAATACGCAGTATTTT. Its translation: CASSSYANTQYF.

The rearrangement joins TRBV2 to TRBJ2-7, with D hard to call. The V gene's germline CDR1 is SNHLY and CDR2 FYNNEI. V lost 8 bases and J lost 0, with 14 bases in between. The CDR3 runs 14 residues. The CDR3 DNA reads as TGTGCCAGCTCACGAGGAGACAACTCCTACGAGCAGTACTTC. Translated: CASSRGDNSYEQYF. Variable domain in full (rest from reference TRBV2 and TRBJ2-7): EPEVTQTPSHQVTQMGQEVILRCVPISNHLYFYWYRQILGQKVEFLVSFYNNEISEKSEIFDDQFSVERPDGSNFTLKIRSTKLEDSAMYFCASSRGDNSYEQYFGPGTRLTVT.

The CDR3 is CASSLPTRDTQYF. Written as DNA, the CDR3 is TGCGCCAGCAGCTTACCCACCCGGGATACGCAGTATTTT. The gene calls are TRBV5-1 and TRBJ2-3; D is unresolved. This CDR3 spans 13 amino acids. Germline values: CDR1 SGHRS, CDR2 YFSETQ. Trimming left V 2 bases short and J 6 bases short, with 10 bases between.

V gene TRBV28 combines with J gene TRBJ1-2; unclear D gene. The V and J ends lost 5 bases and 4 bases respectively, with 14 bases between them. The CDR3 consists of 14 residues. Germline V gene data show CDR1 as MDHEN and CDR2 as SYDVKM. The CDR3 loop is CASSRLMASYGYTF. For the CDR3, the DNA is TGTGCCAGCAGTCGGTTGATGGCCTCCTATGGCTACACCTTC.

The genes are TRBV19 and TRBJ2-5, with D maybe TRBD2 (7 bases). Trimming took off 2 bases at V and 0 bases at J, with 16 bases between the two ends. The CDR3 loop spans 17 amino acids. Germline V gene sequence: CDR1 LNHDA, CDR2 SQIVND (reference sequence). The DNA for the CDR3 is TGTGCCAGTAGTATACGTACGGAGGGGGGGTACCAAGAGACCCAGTACTTC. Its translation is CASSIRTEGGYQETQYF.

This sequence joins TRBV28 and TRBJ2-4; no clear D. CDR3 size: 16 residues. Germline V gene lookup returns CDR1 MDHEN and CDR2 SYDVKM. V lost 8 bases to trimming and J lost 1 base, with 18 bases between them. This CDR3 reads CASGKDSLSAKNIQYF. CDR3 in DNA: TGTGCCAGCGGGAAGGATAGTCTTTCTGCCAAAAACATTCAGTACTTC.

This chain connects TRBV5-1 to TRBJ1-3; 7 bases line up with TRBD1. The CDR3 loop spans 15 amino acids. From germline, CDR1 is SGHRS and CDR2 YFSETQ. V trimming: 3 bases; J trimming: 4 bases; junction bases outside the gene matches: 7. CDR3 loop: CASSSGDRVGNTIYF. Here the CDR3 DNA reads TGCGCCAGCAGCTCGGGGGACAGAGTCGGAAACACCATATATTTT.

CDR3 DNA sequence: TGTGCCAGCAGCTTAGATCAAACGCTAGTCGAGCAGTACTTC. It specifies CASSLDQTLVEQYF. The rearrangement uses TRBV7-8 and TRBJ2-7; D is ambiguous. The germline CDR1 and CDR2 sequences are SGHVS and FQNEAQ. Trimming removed 1 base from V and 6 bases from J, with 13 bases in between. The CDR3 totals 14 residues. Complete variable domain (other parts from reference TRBV7-8 and TRBJ2-7): GAGVSQSPRYKVAKRGQDVALRCDPISGHVSLFWYQQALGQGPEFLTYFQNEAQLDKSGLPSDRFFAERPEGSVSTLKIQRTQQEDSAVYLCASSLDQTLVEQYFGPGTRLTVT.